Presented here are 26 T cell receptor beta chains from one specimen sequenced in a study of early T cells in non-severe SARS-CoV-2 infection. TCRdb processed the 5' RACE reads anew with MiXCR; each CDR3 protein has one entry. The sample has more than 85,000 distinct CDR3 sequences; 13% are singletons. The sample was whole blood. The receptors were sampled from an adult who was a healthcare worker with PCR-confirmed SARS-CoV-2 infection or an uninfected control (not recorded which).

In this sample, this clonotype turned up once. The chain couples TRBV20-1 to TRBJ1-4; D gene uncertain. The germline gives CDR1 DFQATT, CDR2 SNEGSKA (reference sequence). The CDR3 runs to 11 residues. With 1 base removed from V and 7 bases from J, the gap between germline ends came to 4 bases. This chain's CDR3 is CSARVAEKLFF. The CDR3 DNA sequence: TGCAGTGCTAGAGTCGCTGAAAAACTGTTTTTT.

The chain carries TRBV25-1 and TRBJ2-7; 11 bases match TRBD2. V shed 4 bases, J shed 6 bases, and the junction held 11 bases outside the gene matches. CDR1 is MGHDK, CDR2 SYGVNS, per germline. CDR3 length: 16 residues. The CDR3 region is CASSGRRLAGWGEQYF. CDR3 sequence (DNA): TGTGCCAGCAGTGGCCGACGACTAGCGGGATGGGGCGAGCAGTACTTC.

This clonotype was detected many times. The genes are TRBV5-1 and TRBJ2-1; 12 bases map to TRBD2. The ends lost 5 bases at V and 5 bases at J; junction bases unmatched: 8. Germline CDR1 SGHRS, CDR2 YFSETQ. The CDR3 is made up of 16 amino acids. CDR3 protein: CASSSGLAGSHNEQFF. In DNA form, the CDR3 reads TGCGCCAGCAGTTCCGGACTAGCGGGATCCCACAATGAGCAGTTCTTC.

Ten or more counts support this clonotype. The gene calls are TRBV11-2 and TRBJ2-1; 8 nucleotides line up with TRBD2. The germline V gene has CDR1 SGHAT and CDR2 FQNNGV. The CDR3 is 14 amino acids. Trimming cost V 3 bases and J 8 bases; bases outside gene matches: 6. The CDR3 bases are TGTGCCAGCAGCTTCAGCGGGAGAGGCGATGAGCAGTTCTTC. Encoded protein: CASSFSGRGDEQFF. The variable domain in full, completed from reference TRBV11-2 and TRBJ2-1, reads EAGVAQSPRYKIIEKRQSVAFWCNPISGHATLYWYQQILGQGPKLLIQFQNNGVVDDSQLPKDRFSAERLKGVDSTLKIQPAKLEDSAVYLCASSFSGRGDEQFFGPGTRLTVL.

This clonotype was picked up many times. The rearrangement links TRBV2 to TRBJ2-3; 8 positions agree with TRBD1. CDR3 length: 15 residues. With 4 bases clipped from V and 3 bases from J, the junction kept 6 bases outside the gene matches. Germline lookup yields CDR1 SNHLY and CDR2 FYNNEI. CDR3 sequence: CASSGWTGRTDTQYF. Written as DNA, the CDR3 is TGTGCCAGCAGTGGATGGACAGGGAGGACAGATACGCAGTATTTT. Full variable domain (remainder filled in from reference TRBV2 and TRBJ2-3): EPEVTQTPSHQVTQMGQEVILRCVPISNHLYFYWYRQILGQKVEFLVSFYNNEISEKSEIFDDQFSVERPDGSNFTLKIRSTKLEDSAMYFCASSGWTGRTDTQYFGPGTRLTVL.

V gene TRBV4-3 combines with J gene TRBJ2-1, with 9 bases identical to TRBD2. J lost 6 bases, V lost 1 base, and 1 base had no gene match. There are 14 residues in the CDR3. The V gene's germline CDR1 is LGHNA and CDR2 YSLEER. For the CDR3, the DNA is TGCGCCAGCAGCCAAGGACTAGCGGTCAATGAGCAGTTCTTC. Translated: CASSQGLAVNEQFF.

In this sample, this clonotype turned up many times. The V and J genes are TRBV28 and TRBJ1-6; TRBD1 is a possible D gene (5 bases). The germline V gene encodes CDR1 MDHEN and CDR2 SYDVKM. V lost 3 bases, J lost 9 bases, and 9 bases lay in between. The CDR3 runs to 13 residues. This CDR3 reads CASSFLGVSPLHF. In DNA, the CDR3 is TGTGCCAGCAGTTTCTTGGGGGTTTCACCCCTCCACTTT.

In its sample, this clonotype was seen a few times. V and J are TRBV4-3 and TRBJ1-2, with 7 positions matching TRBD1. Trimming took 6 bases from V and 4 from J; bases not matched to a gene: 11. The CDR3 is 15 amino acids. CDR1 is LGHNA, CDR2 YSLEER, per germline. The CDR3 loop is CASRPSRDSLYGYTF. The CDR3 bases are TGCGCCAGCAGGCCTTCTCGGGACAGTCTCTATGGCTACACCTTC.

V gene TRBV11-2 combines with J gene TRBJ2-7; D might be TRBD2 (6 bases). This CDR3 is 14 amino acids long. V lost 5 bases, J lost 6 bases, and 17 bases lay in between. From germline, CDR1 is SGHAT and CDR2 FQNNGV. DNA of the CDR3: TGTGCCAGCAGCACATGGTGGGAGGCCGGCGAGCAGTACTTC. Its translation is CASSTWWEAGEQYF.

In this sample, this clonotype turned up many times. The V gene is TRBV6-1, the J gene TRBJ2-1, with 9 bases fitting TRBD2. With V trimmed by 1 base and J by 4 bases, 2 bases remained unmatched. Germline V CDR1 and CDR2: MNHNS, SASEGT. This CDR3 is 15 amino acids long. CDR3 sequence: CASSEEAGGYNEQFF. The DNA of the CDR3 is TGTGCCAGCAGTGAAGAAGCGGGGGGATACAATGAGCAGTTCTTC.

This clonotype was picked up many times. CDR3 nucleotide sequence: TGTGCCAGTAGTATCGGGCCGCGCGGGGAGCTGTTTTTT. Translating it yields CASSIGPRGELFF. This chain links TRBV19 with TRBJ2-2, with D hard to call. With 3 bases removed from V and 7 bases from J, the gap between germline ends came to 9 bases. CDR1 LNHDA and CDR2 SQIVND come from the germline V gene (reference sequence). The CDR3 is 13 residues long. Full variable domain (missing parts from reference TRBV19 and TRBJ2-2): DGGITQSPKYLFRKEGQNVTLSCEQNLNHDAMYWYRQDPGQGLRLIYYSQIVNDFQKGDIAEGYSVSREKKESFPLTVTSAQKNPTAFYLCASSIGPRGELFFGEGSRLTVL.

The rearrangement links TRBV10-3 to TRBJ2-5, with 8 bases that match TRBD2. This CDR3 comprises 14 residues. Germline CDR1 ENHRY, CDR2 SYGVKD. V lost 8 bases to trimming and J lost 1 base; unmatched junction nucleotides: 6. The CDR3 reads CAIGEREPQETQYF. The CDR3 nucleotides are TGTGCCATCGGCGAGCGGGAGCCCCAAGAGACCCAGTACTTC.

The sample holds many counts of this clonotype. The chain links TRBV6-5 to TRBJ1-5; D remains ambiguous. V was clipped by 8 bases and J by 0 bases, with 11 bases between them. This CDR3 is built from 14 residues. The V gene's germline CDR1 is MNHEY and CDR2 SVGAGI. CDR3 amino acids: CASGGLYSNQPQHF. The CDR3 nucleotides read TGTGCCAGCGGAGGGCTTTATAGCAATCAGCCCCAGCATTTT.

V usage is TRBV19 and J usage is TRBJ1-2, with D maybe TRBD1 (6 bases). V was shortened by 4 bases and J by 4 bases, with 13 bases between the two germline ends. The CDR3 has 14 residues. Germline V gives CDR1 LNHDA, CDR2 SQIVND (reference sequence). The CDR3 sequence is CASSTTGFAYGYTF. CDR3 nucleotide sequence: TGTGCCAGTAGTACCACAGGGTTCGCCTATGGCTACACCTTC. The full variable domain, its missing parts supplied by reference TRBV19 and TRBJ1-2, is DGGITQSPKYLFRKEGQNVTLSCEQNLNHDAMYWYRQDPGQGLRLIYYSQIVNDFQKGDIAEGYSVSREKKESFPLTVTSAQKNPTAFYLCASSTTGFAYGYTFGSGTRLTVV.

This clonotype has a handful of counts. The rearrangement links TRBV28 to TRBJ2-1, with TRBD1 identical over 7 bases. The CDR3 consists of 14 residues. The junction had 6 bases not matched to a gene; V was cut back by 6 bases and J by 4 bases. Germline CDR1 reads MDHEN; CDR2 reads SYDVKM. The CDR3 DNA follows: TGTGCCAGCAGCCTGGGACAGACTTACAATGAGCAGTTCTTC. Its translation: CASSLGQTYNEQFF.

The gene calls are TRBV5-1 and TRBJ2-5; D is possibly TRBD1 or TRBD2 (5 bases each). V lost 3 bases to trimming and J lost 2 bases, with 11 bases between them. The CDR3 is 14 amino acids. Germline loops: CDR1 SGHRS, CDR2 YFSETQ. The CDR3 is CASSSGGPQETQYF. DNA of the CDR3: TGCGCCAGCAGCTCTGGGGGACCACAAGAGACCCAGTACTTC.

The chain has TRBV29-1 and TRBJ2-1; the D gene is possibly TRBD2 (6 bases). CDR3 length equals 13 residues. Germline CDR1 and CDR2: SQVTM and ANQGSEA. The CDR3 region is CTVPGLTYNEQFF. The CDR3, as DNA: TGCACTGTCCCGGGACTGACCTACAATGAGCAGTTCTTC.

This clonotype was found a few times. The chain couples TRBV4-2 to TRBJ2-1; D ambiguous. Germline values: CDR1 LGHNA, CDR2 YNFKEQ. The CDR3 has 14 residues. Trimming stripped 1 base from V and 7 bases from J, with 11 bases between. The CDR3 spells CASSQAGVRNEQFF. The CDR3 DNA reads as TGTGCCAGCAGCCAAGCAGGAGTGAGGAATGAGCAGTTCTTC.

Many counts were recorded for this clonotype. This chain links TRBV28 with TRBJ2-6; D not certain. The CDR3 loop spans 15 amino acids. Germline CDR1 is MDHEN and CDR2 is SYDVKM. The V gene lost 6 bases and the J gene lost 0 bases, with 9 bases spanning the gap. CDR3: CASRKQNSGANVLTF. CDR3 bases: TGTGCCAGCAGAAAACAGAACTCTGGGGCCAACGTCCTGACTTTC. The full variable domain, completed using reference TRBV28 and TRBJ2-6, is DVKVTQSSRYLVKRTGEKVFLECVQDMDHENMFWYRQDPGLGLRLIYFSYDVKMKEKGDIPEGYSVSREKKERFSLILESASTNQTSMYLCASRKQNSGANVLTFGAGSRLTVL.

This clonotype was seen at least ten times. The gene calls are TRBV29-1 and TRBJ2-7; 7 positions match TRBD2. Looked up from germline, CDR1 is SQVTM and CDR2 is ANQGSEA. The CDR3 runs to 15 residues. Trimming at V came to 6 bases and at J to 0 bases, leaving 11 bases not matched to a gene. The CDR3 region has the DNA TGCAGCGTCTCTGATCCGGGAGGAAGCTCCTACGAGCAGTACTTC. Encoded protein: CSVSDPGGSSYEQYF.

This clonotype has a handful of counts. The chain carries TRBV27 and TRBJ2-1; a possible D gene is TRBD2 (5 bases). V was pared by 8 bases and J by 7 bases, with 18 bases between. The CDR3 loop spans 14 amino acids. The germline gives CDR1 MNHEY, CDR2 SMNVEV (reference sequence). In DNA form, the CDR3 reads TGTGCCAGCGGAACGGACTCGGCGTGGAATGAGCAGTTCTTC. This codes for CASGTDSAWNEQFF.

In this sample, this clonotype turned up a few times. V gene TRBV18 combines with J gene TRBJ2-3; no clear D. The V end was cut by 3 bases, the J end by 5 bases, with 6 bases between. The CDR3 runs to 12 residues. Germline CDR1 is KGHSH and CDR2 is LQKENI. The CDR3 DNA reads TGTGCCAGCTCACCGCTATTAGATACGCAGTATTTT. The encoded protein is CASSPLLDTQYF.

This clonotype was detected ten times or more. The CDR3 DNA is TGTGCCAGCAGCTTAGTCGGTCAGAATGAGCAGTACTTC. This sequence encodes CASSLVGQNEQYF. The chain links TRBV11-2 to TRBJ2-7; no firm D call. Per germline, CDR1 SGHAT and CDR2 FQNNGV. V was pared by 1 base and J by 7 bases, with 11 bases between. The CDR3 spans 13 residues.

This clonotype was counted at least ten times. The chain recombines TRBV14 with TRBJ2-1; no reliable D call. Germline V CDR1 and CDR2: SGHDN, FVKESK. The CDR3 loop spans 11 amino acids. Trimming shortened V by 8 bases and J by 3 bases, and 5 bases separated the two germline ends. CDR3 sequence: CASGFYNEQFF. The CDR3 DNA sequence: TGTGCCAGCGGGTTCTACAATGAGCAGTTCTTC.

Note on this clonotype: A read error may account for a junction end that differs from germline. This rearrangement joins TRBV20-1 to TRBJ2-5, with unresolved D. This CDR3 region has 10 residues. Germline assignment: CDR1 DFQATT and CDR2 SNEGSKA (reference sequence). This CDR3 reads CSASQGTQYF. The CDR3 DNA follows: TGCAGTGCTAGTCAAGGGACCCAGTACTTC.

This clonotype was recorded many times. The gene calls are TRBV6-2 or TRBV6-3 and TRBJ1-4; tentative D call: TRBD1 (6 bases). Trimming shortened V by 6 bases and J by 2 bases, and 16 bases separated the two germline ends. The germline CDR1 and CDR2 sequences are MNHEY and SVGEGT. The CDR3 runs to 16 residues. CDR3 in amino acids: CASSHTPDRTNEKLFF. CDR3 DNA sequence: TGTGCCAGCAGCCACACCCCCGACAGGACTAATGAAAAACTGTTTTTT.